Shown below are 9 T cell receptor beta chains from a single sample sequenced in a study of blood T cell repertoires in COVID-19. Data came from immunoSEQ multiplex PCR; TCRdb stores just in-frame clones and leaves some out. The sample has around 99,000 clones, around three quarters seen once. Sequenced input: peripheral blood. The origin of the receptors is a man aged 50 to 59 who had recovered from COVID-19.

By its share, this clone is medium-sized. V is TRBV6-4 and J is TRBJ2-1, with 9 bases that match TRBD2. The junction had 1 base not matched to a gene; V was cut back by 3 bases and J by 4 bases. The CDR3 extends over 14 amino acids. Per germline, CDR1 MRHNA and CDR2 SNTAGT. The CDR3 bases are TGTGCCAGCAGTGAAACTAGCGGGTACAATGAGCAGTTCTTC. As protein: CASSETSGYNEQFF.

The chain combines TRBV28 with TRBJ2-7; TRBD1 is a possible D gene (6 bases). The CDR3 loop spans 14 amino acids. CDR1 and CDR2 from the germline V gene are MDHEN and SYDVKM. Trimming left V 5 bases short and J 2 bases short, with 13 bases between. Here the CDR3 DNA reads TGTGCCAGCAGTGGGTCGACAGGAACCTACGAGCAGTACTTC. Its translation: CASSGSTGTYEQYF.

The chain recombines TRBV28 with TRBJ2-7, with D possibly matching TRBD2 (7 bases). Trimming shortened V by 7 bases and J by 1 base, and 14 bases separated the two germline ends. This CDR3 comprises 14 residues. Germline V lookup: CDR1 MDHEN, CDR2 SYDVKM. The CDR3 reads CASTRGGGSYEQYF. In nucleotides, the CDR3 is TGTGCCAGCACCCGAGGGGGGGGATCCTACGAGCAGTACTTC.

V gene TRBV6-5 combines with J gene TRBJ1-1; TRBD1 agrees at 7 bases. CDR1 is MNHEY, CDR2 SVGAGI, per germline. The V and J ends lost 5 bases and 4 bases, in that order; junction bases with no gene match: 4. The CDR3 is made up of 13 amino acids. The CDR3 reads CASSRTGPTEAFF. CDR3 coding DNA: TGTGCCAGCAGTAGGACAGGTCCCACTGAAGCTTTCTTT.

The rearrangement uses TRBV27 and TRBJ2-5; tentatively, D is TRBD1 (5 bases). The germline V gene encodes CDR1 MNHEY and CDR2 SMNVEV (reference sequence). This CDR3 spans 14 amino acids. V was clipped by 6 bases and J by 3 bases, with 14 bases between them. The CDR3 region has the DNA TGTGCCAGCAGACAACTACAGGCCGAAGAGACCCAGTACTTC. Its translation is CASRQLQAEETQYF.

This clone was seen just once. The gene calls are TRBV6-4 and TRBJ2-7; possible D gene TRBD1, 5 bases. The V gene's germline CDR1 is MRHNA and CDR2 SNTAGT. The CDR3 spans 11 residues. Deletions cut 2 bases from V and 9 bases from J, with 8 bases between. The DNA for the CDR3 is TGTGCCAGCAGTGACGGGGCAAGGCAGTACTTC. Protein sequence: CASSDGARQYF.

The chain is built from TRBV19 and TRBJ1-5; 8 bases are a match to TRBD1. CDR1 is LNHDA, CDR2 SQIVND, per germline (reference sequence). V dropped 6 bases and J dropped 8; count of bases not matched to a gene: 15. This CDR3 region has 16 residues. In DNA, the CDR3 is TGTGCCAGTAGCCCCAACCGTCGGACAGGGTATAAGCCCCAGCATTTT. This encodes CASSPNRRTGYKPQHF.

The V gene is TRBV28, the J gene TRBJ2-1; TRBD2 aligns across 9 bases. Trimming at V came to 1 base and at J to 0 bases, leaving 10 bases not matched to a gene. The germline V gene has CDR1 MDHEN and CDR2 SYDVKM. The CDR3 runs to 19 residues. The DNA for the CDR3 is TGTGCCAGCAGTTTATTTCTGGCTAGCGGGGACCCCTCCTACAATGAGCAGTTCTTC. Encoded protein: CASSLFLASGDPSYNEQFF.

The V call is TRBV7-2, the J call TRBJ2-1, with 12 bases matching TRBD2. V shed 5 bases and J 8 bases; nucleotides not matched to a gene: 13. The germline V gene has CDR1 SGHTA and CDR2 FQGNSA. The CDR3 runs to 17 residues. The CDR3 region is CASSQLRQLAGGHEQFF. The CDR3, as DNA: TGTGCCAGCAGCCAACTCCGCCAGCTAGCGGGAGGGCATGAGCAGTTCTTC.